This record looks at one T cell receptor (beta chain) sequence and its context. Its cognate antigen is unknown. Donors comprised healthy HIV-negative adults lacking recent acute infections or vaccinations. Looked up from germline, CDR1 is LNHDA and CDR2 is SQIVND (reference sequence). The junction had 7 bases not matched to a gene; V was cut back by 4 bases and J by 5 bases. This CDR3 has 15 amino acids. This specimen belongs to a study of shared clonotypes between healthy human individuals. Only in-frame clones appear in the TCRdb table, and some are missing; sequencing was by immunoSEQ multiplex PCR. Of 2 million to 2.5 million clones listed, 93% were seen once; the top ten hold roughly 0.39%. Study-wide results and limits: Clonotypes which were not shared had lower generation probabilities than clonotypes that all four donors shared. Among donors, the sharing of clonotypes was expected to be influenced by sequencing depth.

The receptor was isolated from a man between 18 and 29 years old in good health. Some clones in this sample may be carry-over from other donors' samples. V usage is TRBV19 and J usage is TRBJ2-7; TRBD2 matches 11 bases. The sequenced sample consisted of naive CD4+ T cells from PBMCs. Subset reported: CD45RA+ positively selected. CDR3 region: CASSKLLAGADEQYF. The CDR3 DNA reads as TGTGCCAGTAGTAAATTACTAGCGGGAGCTGACGAGCAGTACTTC.